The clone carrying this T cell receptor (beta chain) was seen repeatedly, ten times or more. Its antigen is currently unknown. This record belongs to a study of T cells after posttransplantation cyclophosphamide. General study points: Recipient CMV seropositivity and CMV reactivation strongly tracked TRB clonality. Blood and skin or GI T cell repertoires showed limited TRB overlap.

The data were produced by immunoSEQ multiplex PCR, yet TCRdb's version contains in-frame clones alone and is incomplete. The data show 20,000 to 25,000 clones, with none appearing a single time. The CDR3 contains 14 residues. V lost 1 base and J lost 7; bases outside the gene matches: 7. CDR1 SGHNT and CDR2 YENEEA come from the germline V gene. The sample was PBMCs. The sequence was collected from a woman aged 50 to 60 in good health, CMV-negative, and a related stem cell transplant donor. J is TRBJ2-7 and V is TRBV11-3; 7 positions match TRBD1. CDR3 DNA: TGTGCCAGCAGCTTAGGGGCAGGGGGAGATGAGCAGTACTTC. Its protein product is CASSLGAGGDEQYF.